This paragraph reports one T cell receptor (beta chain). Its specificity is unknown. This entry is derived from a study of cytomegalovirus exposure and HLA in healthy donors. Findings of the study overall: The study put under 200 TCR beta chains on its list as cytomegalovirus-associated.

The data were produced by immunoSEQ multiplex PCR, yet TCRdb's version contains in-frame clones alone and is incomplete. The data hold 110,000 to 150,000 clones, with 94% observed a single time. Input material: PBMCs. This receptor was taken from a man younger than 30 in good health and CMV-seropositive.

CDR3 bases: TGTGCCAGCAGTCCGGATTGGGGGGTCTATAGCAATCAGCCCCAGCATTTT. The encoded protein is CASSPDWGVYSNQPQHF. The gene calls are TRBV27 and TRBJ1-5, with TRBD1 as a possible D gene (5 bases). CDR1 is MNHEY and CDR2 is SMNVEV in the germline V gene (reference sequence). The CDR3 consists of 17 residues. Trimming shortened V by 5 bases and J by 0 bases, and 17 bases separated the two germline ends.